Reported below is one T cell receptor beta chain. This clonotype was seen ten or more times. The antigen it binds to is not known. No base quality values were provided; no much bigger clone lies one nucleotide off. The germline V gene provides CDR1 MNHEY and CDR2 SVGAGI. At the junction V is shortened by 7 bases and J by 1 base, with 16 bases in between. The CDR3, cysteine through phenylalanine, is 15 amino acids long. CDR3 DNA is the only sequence kept; it has 45 bases, read in frame from the first base. This record comes from a study of naive and memory T cell subsets (dated by TCRdb to 2016 to 2017). Study-wide context: An open-source, UMI-based TCR alpha and beta sequencing pipeline was applied to sorted naive and memory peripheral blood T cell subsets. Complete agreement was observed between the functional CMV T cell responses and the IgG serology results. RNA was DNase-treated and reverse transcribed with TCR constant-region primers, mostly using SuperScript III.

Overall results and qualifications from the work: Clonotypes were defined as single alpha or beta chain sequences, not paired alpha/beta receptors. In both CD4 and CD8 cells, the Gini index increased while Shannon and inverse Simpson diversity decreased from naive through CM, EM and EMRA. RNA-based TCR counts may be affected by expression changes linked to T cell activation and differentiation. TCR abundance followed a power law with an exponent that was different for naive and memory subsets but consistent across the three individuals. The repertoire findings for the naive and memory subsets could not be validated, as no ground truth was available. Following error correction, more than 90% of naive TCR sequences occurred only once, which made naive abundance distributions much steeper than those of memory subsets.

TCR alpha and beta chain libraries were amplified separately from the second PCR step onward. To determine each donor's CMV status, fresh PBMCs were stimulated overnight with CMV viral lysate, and IFNgamma production from CD4+ T cells was then assessed. Using Miltenyi beads, CD4 T cells were first positively selected, and CD8 T cells were then positively selected from the CD4-negative fraction. After staining for CD3, CD4, CD8, CD45RA, CD27 and a live/dead dye, cells were sorted on a BD Aria II into four subsets based on CD45RA and CD27. Blood came from three healthy volunteers, each fractionated into CD4 and CD8 T cells and then into four differentiation subsets. Around 120 ml of peripheral blood was drawn per donor, and PBMC were isolated by Ficoll-Paque PLUS density-gradient centrifugation. Sorted cells were lysed in RLT buffer, after which RNA was extracted using a Qiagen RNeasy kit and stored at -80 degrees C.

The library was built by means of UMI-ligation and nested PCR. The beta constant-region primer consisted of an equimolar mixture of two oligonucleotides that together covered TRBC1 and TRBC2. Four rounds of PCR were used to amplify ligated cDNA, with nested alpha and beta constant-region primers being used together with the SP2 primer. A single-stranded oligonucleotide bearing the SP2 primer plus a 12-nucleotide UMI was ligated onto the 3' end of the cDNA by T4 RNA ligase 1. The ligation reaction was incubated at 16°C for roughly 18-25 hours. PCR2 was typically performed as a SYBR Green qPCR and was stopped at a predetermined threshold so that over-amplification was prevented. Apart from the first purification, every purification step used Agencourt AMPure XP magnetic beads. Libraries were quantified by Qubit and checked on a TapeStation, with a main peak expected near 650 bp. The pooled libraries were sequenced on an Illumina MiSeq using v2 2x251 paired-end kits, which usually yielded 1-2 million reads per sample. Libraries were pooled at around 3.8 nM per sample, and roughly 5-7.5% PhiX was added to improve cluster recognition. As for how the authors treated the data: FASTQ reads processed by Demultiplexor were assigned V and J genes by Decombinator through tag matching that tolerated a single base-pair mismatch. Collapsinator relied on UMIs to fix sequencing errors as well as frequency errors caused by PCR heterogeneity. CDR3Translator translated TCRs and extracted CDR3s from the conserved cysteine to the FGXG phenylalanine, flagging non-productive sequences. Gini, Shannon entropy and inverse Simpson indices were calculated on repertoires subsampled to equal numbers of UMI-defined TCRs. Within the linear range, a power law was fitted to clonotype abundance distributions using maximum likelihood. When run on a single naive CD8 sample, MIGEC and the pipeline yielded similar UMI counts, similar unique TCR numbers and similar clonal distributions. Repertoires were searched for approximately 7,000 CMV-associated CDR3 sequences compiled from VDJdb and a published dataset. TCRdb passed the public sequencing reads through fastp at Q25 and MiXCR, retaining productive beta sequences. All rows with the same CDR3 protein become a single entry with the most common DNA and genes. None of the V and J calls come from the authors' own analysis; TCRdb made them. The sample table shows some 22,000 distinct CDR3 sequences, and approximately 8.8% are seen once. The ten largest account for 22% of the sample.

The V and J genes are TRBV6-5 and TRBJ2-5; the D gene may be TRBD1 or TRBD2, since each aligns over 5 bases. The TCR sequence derives from a human donor in good health. Input material: central memory CD8+ T cells from blood. This specimen's cell subset or site label, per the study, means: central memory, CD45RA- CD27+. CDR3 reads: CASIQRLDSQETQYF. The sequenced DNA is TGTGCCAGCATCCAGCGGTTAGACAGCCAAGAGACCCAGTACTTC.